This T cell receptor beta chain was captured by sequencing in a study of T cell repertoires in cytomegalovirus infection. The overall study: It was recently identified HLA-C-restricted and well-studied HLA-B-restricted CMV epitopes that the study used. It can be stated that public TCR beta signatures indicated CMV infection as well as a matching HLA type.

Notes on the study in general: HLA-C-restricted TCR beta clonotypes specific for CMV led the ex vivo response. Summed frequency of public TCR beta families distinguished CMV carriers with the relevant HLA.

The CDR3 has 17 residues. CDR1 SGDLS and CDR2 YYNGEE come from the germline V gene. The V gene end was trimmed by 3 bases and the J gene end by 0 bases; junction bases not matched to a gene: 7. This clonotype was observed a handful of times. No antigen is known for it. TCRdb reprocessed the reads with MiXCR, giving one entry per CDR3 protein. The sample has approximately 1,000,000 distinct CDR3 sequences; 30% to 40% are singletons. The J gene is TRBJ2-3, the V gene TRBV9; 10 bases match TRBD2. The source was cultured CD8+ T cells from PBMCs, collected from culture after CMV antigen stimulation. The receptor was isolated from a human donor in good health (CMV status not recorded). Some clones in this sample may be carry-over from other donors' samples. The CDR3 loop is CASSGTSGMGSTDTQYF. The CDR3 coding sequence is TGTGCCAGCAGCGGAACTAGCGGGATGGGTAGCACAGATACGCAGTATTTT.